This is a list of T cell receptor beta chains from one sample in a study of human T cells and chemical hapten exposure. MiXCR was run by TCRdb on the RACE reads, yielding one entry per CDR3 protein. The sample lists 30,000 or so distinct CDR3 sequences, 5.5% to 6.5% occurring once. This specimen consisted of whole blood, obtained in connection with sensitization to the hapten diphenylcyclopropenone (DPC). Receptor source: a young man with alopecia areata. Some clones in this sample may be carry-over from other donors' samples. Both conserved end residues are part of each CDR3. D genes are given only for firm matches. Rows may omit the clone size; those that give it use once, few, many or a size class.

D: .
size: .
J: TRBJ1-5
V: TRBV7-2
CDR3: CASSPGRSNQPQHF
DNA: TGTGCCAGTTCACCAGGGCGTAGCAATCAGCCCCAGCATTTT

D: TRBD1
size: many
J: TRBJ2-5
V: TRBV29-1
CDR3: CSGGAGGTQYF
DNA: TGCAGCGGAGGGGCAGGGGGGACCCAGTACTTC

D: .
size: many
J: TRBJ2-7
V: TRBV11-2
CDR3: CASRLTGYEQYF
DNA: TGTGCCAGCAGGCTAACAGGGTACGAGCAGTACTTC

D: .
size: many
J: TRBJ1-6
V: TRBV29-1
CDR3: CSVENGGALHF
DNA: TGCAGCGTTGAGAATGGAGGGGCCCTCCACTTT

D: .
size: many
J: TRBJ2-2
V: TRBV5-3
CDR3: CARSSREGTNTGELFF
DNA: TGTGCCAGAAGCTCCCGTGAGGGAACGAACACCGGGGAGCTGTTTTTT

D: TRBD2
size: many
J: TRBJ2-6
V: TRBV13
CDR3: CASSLGLAGLMGANVLTF
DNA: TGTGCCAGCAGCCTTGGACTAGCGGGATTGATGGGGGCCAACGTCCTGACTTTC

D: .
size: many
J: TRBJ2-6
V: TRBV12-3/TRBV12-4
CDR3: CASSYGPGANVLTF
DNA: TGTGCCAGCAGTTACGGGCCAGGGGCCAACGTCCTGACTTTC

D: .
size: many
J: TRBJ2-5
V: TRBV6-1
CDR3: CASETGQETQYF
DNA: TGTGCCAGTGAGACAGGACAAGAGACCCAGTACTTC

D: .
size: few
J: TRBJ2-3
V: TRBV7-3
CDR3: CASSLSLTDTQYF
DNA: TGTGCCAGCAGCCTCTCCCTCACAGATACGCAGTATTTT

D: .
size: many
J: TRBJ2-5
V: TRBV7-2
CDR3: CASGAMRGETQYF
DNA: TGTGCCAGCGGGGCCATGAGGGGAGAGACCCAGTACTTC

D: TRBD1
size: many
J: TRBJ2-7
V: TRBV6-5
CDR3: CASSSLDRGHEQYF
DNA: TGTGCCAGCAGTTCATTAGACAGGGGCCACGAGCAGTACTTC

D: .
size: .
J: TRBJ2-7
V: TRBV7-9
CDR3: CASSRLQDSSGDEQYF
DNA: TGTGCCAGCAGCCGTCTACAGGACAGCTCTGGGGACGAGCAGTACTTC

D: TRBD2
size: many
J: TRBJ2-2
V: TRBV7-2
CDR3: CASSLAQGLAGAGTGELFF
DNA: TGTGCCAGCAGCTTAGCGCAAGGACTAGCGGGAGCGGGCACCGGGGAGCTGTTTTTT

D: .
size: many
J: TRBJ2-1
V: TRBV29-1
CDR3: CSVSGSWNEQFF
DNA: TGCAGCGTCTCCGGGTCTTGGAATGAGCAGTTCTTC

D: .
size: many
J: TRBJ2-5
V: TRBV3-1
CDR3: CASSPGQTETQYF
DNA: TGTGCCAGCAGCCCCGGACAGACGGAGACCCAGTACTTC

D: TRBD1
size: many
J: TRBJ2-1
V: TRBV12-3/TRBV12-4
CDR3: CASSLDRSLDRTGGFGNEQFF
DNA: TGTGCCAGCAGTTTAGATAGGAGTTTAGATAGGACAGGGGGCTTTGGTAATGAGCAGTTCTTC

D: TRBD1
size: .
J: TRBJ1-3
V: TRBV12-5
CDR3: CASGLIWDRSSGNTIYF
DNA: TGTGCTAGTGGTTTGATTTGGGACAGGAGCTCTGGAAACACCATATATTTT

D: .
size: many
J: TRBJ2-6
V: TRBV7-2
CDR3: CASSLTASREANVLTF
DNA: TGTGCCAGCAGCTTGACAGCCTCCCGCGAGGCCAACGTCCTGACTTTC

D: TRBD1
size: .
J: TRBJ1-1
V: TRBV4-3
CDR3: CASSQGTGDLNTEAFF
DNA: TGCGCCAGCAGCCAGGGGACAGGGGATTTGAACACTGAAGCTTTCTTT

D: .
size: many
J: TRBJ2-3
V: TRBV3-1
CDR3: CASSQDPGQSGDTQYF
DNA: TGTGCCAGCAGCCAAGATCCCGGACAGTCTGGAGATACGCAGTATTTT

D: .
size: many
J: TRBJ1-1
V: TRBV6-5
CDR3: CASSYRGSEAFF
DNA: TGTGCCAGCAGTTACAGGGGGAGTGAAGCTTTCTTT

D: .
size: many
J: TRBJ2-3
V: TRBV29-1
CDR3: CSVDLGSTDTQYF
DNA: TGCAGCGTTGACTTGGGGAGCACAGATACGCAGTATTTT

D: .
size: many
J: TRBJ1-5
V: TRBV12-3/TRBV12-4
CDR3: CASSPPGGQPQHF
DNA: TGTGCCAGCAGTCCTCCCGGGGGTCAGCCCCAGCATTTT

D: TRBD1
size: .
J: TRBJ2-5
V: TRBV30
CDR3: CAWSVLQGTETQYF
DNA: TGTGCCTGGAGTGTTCTACAGGGGACGGAGACCCAGTACTTC

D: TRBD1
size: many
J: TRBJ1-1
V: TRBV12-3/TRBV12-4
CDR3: CASSDGTDTEAFF
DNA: TGTGCCAGCAGCGACGGGACAGACACTGAAGCTTTCTTT

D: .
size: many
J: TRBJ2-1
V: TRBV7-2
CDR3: CASSLGQGPYNEQFF
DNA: TGTGCCAGCAGCTTAGGCCAGGGGCCTTACAATGAGCAGTTCTTC

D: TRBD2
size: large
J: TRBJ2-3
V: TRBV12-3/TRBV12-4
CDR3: CATGLAGSTDTQYF
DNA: TGTGCCACGGGGTTAGCGGGAAGCACAGATACGCAGTATTTT

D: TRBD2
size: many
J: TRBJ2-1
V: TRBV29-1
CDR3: CSVGAGGPQQFF
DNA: TGCAGCGTCGGAGCGGGGGGGCCGCAGCAGTTCTTC

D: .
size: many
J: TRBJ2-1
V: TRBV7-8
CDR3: CASSLAGGTKSNNEQFF
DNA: TGTGCCAGCAGCTTAGCGGGCGGTACTAAGTCGAACAATGAGCAGTTCTTC

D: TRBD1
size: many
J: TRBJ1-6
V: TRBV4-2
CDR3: CASSWTGWDSPLHF
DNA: TGTGCCAGCAGCTGGACAGGGTGGGATTCACCCCTCCACTTT

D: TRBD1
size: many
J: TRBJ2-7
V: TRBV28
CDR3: CASSPSRIKTRMGQIYEQYF
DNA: TGTGCCAGCAGTCCATCCCGTATTAAGACCCGGATGGGACAGATTTACGAGCAGTACTTC

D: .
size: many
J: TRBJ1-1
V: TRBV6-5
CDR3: CASISVDRSLGTEAFF
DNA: TGTGCCAGCATCTCTGTCGACAGATCCTTGGGCACTGAAGCTTTCTTT

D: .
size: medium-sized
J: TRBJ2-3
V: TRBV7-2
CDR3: CASSTSGATDTQYF
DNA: TGTGCCAGCAGTACATCGGGAGCCACAGATACGCAGTATTTT

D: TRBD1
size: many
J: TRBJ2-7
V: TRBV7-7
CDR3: CASSLARDRGMYEQYF
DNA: TGTGCTAGCAGCTTAGCCCGGGACAGGGGGATGTACGAGCAGTACTTC

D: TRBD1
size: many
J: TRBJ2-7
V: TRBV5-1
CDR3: CASSWNSDRGREQYF
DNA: TGCGCCAGCAGCTGGAATTCCGACAGGGGAAGGGAGCAGTACTTC

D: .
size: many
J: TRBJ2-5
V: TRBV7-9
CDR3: CASSSPQRRETQYF
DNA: TGTGCCAGCAGCTCCCCACAGCGACGGGAGACCCAGTACTTC

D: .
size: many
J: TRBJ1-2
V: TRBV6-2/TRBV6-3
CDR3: CASSLRFAIPEGHYGYTF
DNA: TGTGCCAGCAGTTTACGATTTGCAATCCCTGAGGGGCACTATGGCTACACCTTC

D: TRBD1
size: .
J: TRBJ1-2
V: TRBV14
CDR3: CASSQRTGKANYGYTF
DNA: TGTGCCAGCAGCCAACGGACAGGGAAGGCTAACTATGGCTACACCTTC

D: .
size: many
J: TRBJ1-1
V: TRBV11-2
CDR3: CASSLDTVEAFF
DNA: TGTGCCAGCAGCTTGGATACGGTGGAAGCTTTCTTT

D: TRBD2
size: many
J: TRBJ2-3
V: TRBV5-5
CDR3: CASSLLTSGGDTQYF
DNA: TGTGCCAGCAGCCTCCTGACTAGCGGGGGTGATACGCAGTATTTT

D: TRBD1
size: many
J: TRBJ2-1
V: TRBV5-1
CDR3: CASSLGDRTYNEQFF
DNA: TGCGCCAGCAGCTTGGGGGACAGGACCTACAATGAGCAGTTCTTC

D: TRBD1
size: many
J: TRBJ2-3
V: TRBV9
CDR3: CASSRRDRGTDTQYF
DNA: TGTGCCAGCAGTCGCCGGGACAGGGGCACAGATACGCAGTATTTT

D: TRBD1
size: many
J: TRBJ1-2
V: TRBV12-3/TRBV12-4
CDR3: CASSVPGQMANYGYTF
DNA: TGTGCCAGCAGTGTACCGGGACAGATGGCTAACTATGGCTACACCTTC

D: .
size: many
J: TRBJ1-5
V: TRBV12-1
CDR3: CASSSGQGGAQPQHF
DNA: TGTGCCAGCAGCTCAGGCCAGGGGGGCGCTCAGCCCCAGCATTTT

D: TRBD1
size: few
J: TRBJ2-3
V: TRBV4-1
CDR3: CTSSHSGGSTDTQYF
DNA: TGCACCAGCAGCCACTCAGGGGGCAGCACAGATACGCAGTATTTT

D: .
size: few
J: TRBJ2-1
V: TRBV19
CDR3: CASAPGHLLSSYNEQFF
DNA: TGTGCCAGTGCACCGGGACATCTCTTGAGCTCCTACAATGAGCAGTTCTTC

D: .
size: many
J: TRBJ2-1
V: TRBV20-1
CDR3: CSARDLRGDEQFF
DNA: TGCAGTGCTAGAGATCTTCGGGGCGATGAGCAGTTCTTC

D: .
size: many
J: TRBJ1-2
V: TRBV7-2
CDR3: CASSLGGFYGYTF
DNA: TGTGCCAGCAGCTTAGGGGGGTTCTATGGCTACACCTTC

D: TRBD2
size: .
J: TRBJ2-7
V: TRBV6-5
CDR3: CAPEGGESYEQYF
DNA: TGTGCCCCCGAGGGAGGGGAATCCTACGAGCAGTACTTC

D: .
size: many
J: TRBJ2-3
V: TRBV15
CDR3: CAVLKVGTDTQYF
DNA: TGTGCCGTGCTGAAGGTTGGCACAGATACGCAGTATTTT

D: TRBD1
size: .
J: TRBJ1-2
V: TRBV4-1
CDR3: CASSQEGPWGTGVSGYTF
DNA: TGCGCCAGCAGCCAAGAGGGACCTTGGGGGACAGGGGTATCTGGCTACACCTTC

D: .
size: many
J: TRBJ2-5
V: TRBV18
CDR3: CASSPPGAADQETQYF
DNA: TGTGCCAGCTCACCCCCGGGCGCCGCCGACCAAGAGACCCAGTACTTC

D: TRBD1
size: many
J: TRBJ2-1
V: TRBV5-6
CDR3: CASSLSDWDSSYNEQFF
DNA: TGTGCCAGCAGTTTGTCGGATTGGGACAGCTCCTACAATGAGCAGTTCTTC